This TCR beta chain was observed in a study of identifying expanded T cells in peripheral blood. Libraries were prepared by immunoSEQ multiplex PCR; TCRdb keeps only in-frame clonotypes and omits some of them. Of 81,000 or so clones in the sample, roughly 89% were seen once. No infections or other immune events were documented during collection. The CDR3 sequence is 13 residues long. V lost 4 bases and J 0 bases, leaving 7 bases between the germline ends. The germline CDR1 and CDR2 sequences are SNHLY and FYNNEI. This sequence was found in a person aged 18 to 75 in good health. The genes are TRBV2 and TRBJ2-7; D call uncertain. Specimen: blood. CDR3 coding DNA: TGTGCCAGCAGTGCGGACGGCTCCTACGAGCAGTACTTC. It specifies CASSADGSYEQYF.